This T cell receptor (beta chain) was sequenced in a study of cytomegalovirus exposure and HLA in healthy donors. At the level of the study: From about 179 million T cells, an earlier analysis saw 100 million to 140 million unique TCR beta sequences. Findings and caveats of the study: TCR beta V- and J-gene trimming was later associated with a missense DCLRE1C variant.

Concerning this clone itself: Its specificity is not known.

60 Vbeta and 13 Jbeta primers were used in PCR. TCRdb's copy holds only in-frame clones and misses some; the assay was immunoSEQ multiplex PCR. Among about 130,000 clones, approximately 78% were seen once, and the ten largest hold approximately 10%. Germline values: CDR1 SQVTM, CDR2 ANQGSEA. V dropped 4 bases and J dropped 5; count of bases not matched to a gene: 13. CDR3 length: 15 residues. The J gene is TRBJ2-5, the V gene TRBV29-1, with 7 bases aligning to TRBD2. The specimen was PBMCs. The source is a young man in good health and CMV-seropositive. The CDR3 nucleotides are TGCAGCGTTGCCTCGAGAGCGGGATCCCGGGAGACCCAGTACTTC. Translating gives CSVASRAGSRETQYF.